Listed below are T cell receptor beta chains from one sample, sequenced in a study of CD8 T cells in ankylosing spondylitis. TCRdb itself ran the 5' RACE reads through MiXCR, one entry per CDR3 protein. Among about 540,000 distinct CDR3 sequences listed, approximately 12% were seen once. The sample taken for sequencing was blood, either unsorted or a sorted T cell fraction (not recorded which). The receptor source for this set is a male donor with ankylosing spondylitis. Both conserved end residues are trimmed from each CDR3.

TRBV14	11	TRBJ2-1	ASSQVTSGTII
TRBV7-9	14	TRBJ2-7	ASSIPGDSGSYEQY
TRBV3-1	11	TRBJ1-2	ASSPGLSYGYT
TRBV5-1	13	TRBJ2-7	ASSLKLAGAWEQY
TRBV20-1	12	TRBJ2-2	SARTGGRTGELF
TRBV3-1	11	TRBJ2-2	ASSLLAGGELF
TRBV10-3	11	TRBJ2-2	ATRLAGTGELF
TRBV25-1	14	TRBJ2-2	ASSPLWTGSAGELF
TRBV5-5	13	TRBJ1-2	ASSSKAGLGYGYT
TRBV28	13	TRBJ1-2	ASSSTGGELYGYT
TRBV5-6	11	TRBJ1-1	ASSRQQLHEAF
TRBV20-1	13	TRBJ2-7	TGASGAGGSYEQY
TRBV5-1	13	TRBJ1-5	ASSILGGTNQPQH
TRBV7-8	9	TRBJ2-7	ASSPQYEQY
TRBV12-5	11	TRBJ2-1	ASGLRLHNEQF
TRBV2	12	TRBJ1-4	ASSTGGTNEKLF
TRBV19	14	TRBJ2-1	ASSIGTSGRYNEQF
TRBV11-3	13	TRBJ2-3	ASSFSAGVGDTQY
TRBV5-1	11	TRBJ2-1	ASSSLVGEDQF
TRBV7-9	12	TRBJ2-7	ASRKTGEVYEQY
TRBV3-1	11	TRBJ1-1	ASSQGGIAEAF
TRBV7-9	12	TRBJ2-7	ASSYGLGGYEQY
TRBV12-3/TRBV12-4	12	TRBJ2-6	ASILGAGANVLT
TRBV12-3/TRBV12-4	12	TRBJ2-7	ASSLRAAAGEQY